This is a list of T cell receptor beta chains from one sample in a study of sequential checkpoint blockade in melanoma. Data came from immunoSEQ multiplex PCR; TCRdb stores just in-frame clones and leaves some out. The table records more than 20,000 clones, roughly four fifths of them present only once. The source material was CD8+ T cells sorted from blood (inferred from file names), sampled from a patient given nivolumab and ipilimumab in sequence. The receptors derive from a human donor with melanoma. Each CDR3 is given with its conserved first and last residue. The order of the fields is V gene, J gene, CDR3 protein.

TRBV11-2,TRBJ2-1,CASSLQGGNYNEQFF
TRBV11-2,TRBJ2-1,CASSQRRGGLNNEQFF
TRBV11-2,TRBJ2-3,CASSSGLAAGDTQYF
TRBV19,TRBJ1-1,CASSGRQYTEAFF
TRBV7-2,TRBJ1-4,CASSKQPNEKLFF
TRBV15,TRBJ2-2,CATSRDWATGELFF
TRBV11-2,TRBJ2-5,CASSLGGYRETQYF
TRBV28,TRBJ1-2,CASRGVVDGYTF
TRBV29-1,TRBJ1-4,CSVEDGAGRKLFF
TRBV29-1,TRBJ2-2,CSVKTRLAIPGELFF
TRBV9,TRBJ2-1,CASSAEGQSRVVGEQFF
TRBV19,TRBJ2-7,CASSSIQAPPYEQYF
TRBV29-1,TRBJ2-7,CSVGTGDGEYF
TRBV18,TRBJ2-3,CASSPSGTDTQYF
TRBV6-6,TRBJ2-2,CASLITGLGNTGELFF
TRBV25-1,TRBJ2-7,CASSELDRDYEQYF
TRBV28,TRBJ1-1,CASSLLGQNTEAFF
TRBV10-3,TRBJ1-1,CATRTEPNTEAFF
TRBV18,TRBJ2-3,CASSNQRSTPSTDTQYF
TRBV18,TRBJ1-1,CASSPPGGTTEAFF
TRBV5-1,TRBJ2-3,CASSVQGVWTDTQYF
TRBV30,TRBJ1-5,CAWSAQWTARNQPQHF
TRBV18,TRBJ2-7,CASSPGQASYEQYF
TRBV18,TRBJ2-1,CASSPLQGTEEQFF
TRBV14,TRBJ1-1,CASSPLTGRNTEAFF
TRBV30,TRBJ1-2,CAWAADHYGYTF
TRBV6-5,TRBJ2-1,CASSYSAGGSYNEQFF
TRBV4-3,TRBJ2-1,CASSRSQPGLAGVLSNEQFF
TRBV6-1,TRBJ2-7,CASSLRSQGDKYF
TRBV27,TRBJ1-5,CASSSYIEGNQPQHF
TRBV7-9,TRBJ2-3,CARTSGSTDTQYF
TRBV14,TRBJ1-2,CASSQSGFYGYTF
TRBV19,TRBJ2-6,CASSLTPSGANVLTF
TRBV30,TRBJ1-2,CAWNNRGRSGYTF
TRBV2,TRBJ2-1,CASAGRTISNEQFF
TRBV19,TRBJ2-7,CASSLTSGSTYEQYF
TRBV7-2,TRBJ2-7,CASSLGRLEQYF
TRBV28,TRBJ1-2,CASSSSEGRRVMAGYTF
TRBV9,TRBJ1-5,CASSASGGSNQPQHF
TRBV28,TRBJ1-4,CASSSTRGRSNEKLFF
TRBV7-6,TRBJ2-2,CASSSPLLAGANTGELFF
TRBV4-3,TRBJ1-4,CASSQDRGELREKLFF
TRBV5-1,TRBJ1-3,CASSLDGNSGNTIYF
TRBV9,TRBJ2-3,CASSPAPAGGTDTQYF
TRBV30,TRBJ1-1,CAWLEMNTEAFF
TRBV11-3,TRBJ1-5,CASSLEAEGNQPQHF
TRBV6-6,TRBJ2-7,CASSRTSDTYEQYF
TRBV4-3,TRBJ1-4,CASSQHRGVNEKLFF
TRBV27,TRBJ2-5,CASSFGREETQYF
TRBV4-2,TRBJ2-5,CASSQSGQGLRRRETQYF
TRBV9,TRBJ1-3,CASRSGTGGSGNTIYF
TRBV5-1,TRBJ2-1,CASSRDSSYNEQFF
TRBV11-3,TRBJ2-1,CASSSTSGSGDEQFF
TRBV5-4,TRBJ1-1,CASSLGALDTEAFF